This entry features one T cell receptor (beta chain) sequence. V was cut by 12 bases and J by 4 bases, with 12 bases left in between. The CDR3 is 12 residues long. Germline V gene data show CDR1 as KGHDR and CDR2 as SFDVKD. Per the original data handling: Estimation of nucleated cell counts was performed using reference gene primer amplification. Profiled with immunoSEQ multiplex PCR; TCRdb holds only in-frame clones, not every one. V, J and clone size are taken as reported in that table, and D and trimming were inferred from the DNA itself. The sample contains roughly 350,000 clones, roughly 90% of which appear only once. The entry originates in a study of blood T cell repertoires in COVID-19. Study-wide context: Donors in the United States, Italy and Spain gave samples during acute or convalescent COVID-19. Sample material is recorded as cDNA or gDNA derived from T cells, B-cell-depleted T cells, or PBMCs.

The Seattle site enrolled patients during active infection and followed them longitudinally. This TCR was sampled from a woman aged 70 to 79 with COVID-19, enrolled during active disease. The chain links TRBV24-1 to TRBJ2-1; D is perhaps TRBD2 (5 bases). The sample was peripheral blood. The CDR3 DNA reads as TGTGCCGTAAACTCGGGATACAATGAGCAGTTCTTC. Residues: CAVNSGYNEQFF.